One T cell receptor beta chain is described in this entry. Its antigen is still unknown. Sequencing used immunoSEQ multiplex PCR; TCRdb keeps in-frame clones, though not all of them. The data hold 35,000 to 40,000 clones, with roughly 78% observed a single time. The source of the sample is a study of OX40 agonist ivuxolimab in advanced cancers. Across the study: Administration of intravenous ivuxolimab to patients occurred every 2 weeks at 0.01 to 10 mg/kg. Study conclusions and caveats: CD4+ and CD8+ blood T cells expanded clonally by week 6 at 0.1 to 3.0 mg/kg.

V was pared by 4 bases and J by 0 bases, with 13 bases between. Looked up from germline, CDR1 is MGHDK and CDR2 is SYGVNS. The CDR3 has 15 residues. This chain joins TRBV25-1 and TRBJ2-7; tentatively, D is TRBD1 (6 bases). The sequencing used CD4+ or CD8+ T cells sorted from blood, collected in a trial of the OX40 agonist ivuxolimab. The clonotype comes from an adult with an advanced solid tumor such as melanoma, head and neck, liver or kidney cancer. CDR3 bases: TGTGCCAGCAGTGTGCCGGGACAAGACTCCTACGAGCAGTACTTC. As protein: CASSVPGQDSYEQYF.